One sample yielded the 24 T cell receptor beta chains listed below, sequenced in a study of blood T cell repertoires in COVID-19. Sequencing was performed with immunoSEQ multiplex PCR; in TCRdb, only in-frame clones are kept and a portion is missing. The sample lists roughly 100,000 clones, 60% to 85% occurring once. The specimen was peripheral blood. The receptors were gathered from a man between 65 and 79 years old with acute or convalescent COVID-19.

V is TRBV28 and J is TRBJ1-2; possibly TRBD1 for D (6 bases). With 1 base removed from V and 4 bases from J, the gap between germline ends came to 13 bases. The CDR3 spans 15 residues. From germline, CDR1 is MDHEN and CDR2 SYDVKM. The CDR3 loop reads CASSLLGGPVYGYTF. The CDR3 DNA reads TGTGCCAGCAGTTTATTGGGGGGGCCGGTCTATGGCTACACCTTC.

This clone has only a few counts. J is TRBJ2-5 and V is TRBV7-9; D unclear. This CDR3 has 14 residues. Germline V CDR1 and CDR2: SEHNR, FQNEAQ (reference sequence). Deletions cut 1 base from V and 1 base from J, with 7 bases between. The CDR3 is CASSLDHSQETQYF. The CDR3 coding sequence is TGTGCCAGCAGCTTAGACCACTCCCAAGAGACCCAGTACTTC. Drawing the rest from reference TRBV7-9 and TRBJ2-5, the complete variable domain is DTGVSQNPRHKITKRGQNVTFRCDPISEHNRLYWYRQTLGQGPEFLTYFQNEAQLEKSRLLSDRFSAERPKGSFSTLEIQRTEQGDSAMYLCASSLDHSQETQYFGPGTRLLVL.

This chain uses TRBV30 with TRBJ2-5, with a weak D call TRBD1 (6 bases). V was clipped by 4 bases and J by 5 bases, with 11 bases between them. CDR1 and CDR2 (germline): GTSNPN, SVGIG (reference sequence). This CDR3 is 12 amino acids long. CDR3 in DNA: TGTGCCTGGACAGGGGCTGGGGAGACCCAGTACTTC. Translating it yields CAWTGAGETQYF.

The V and J genes are TRBV5-1 and TRBJ1-1, with D unresolved. CDR1 is SGHRS and CDR2 is YFSETQ in the germline V gene. V was shortened by 4 bases and J by 4 bases, with 14 bases between the two germline ends. The CDR3 length is 14 residues. This chain's CDR3 is CASSLFATSTEAFF. DNA of the CDR3: TGCGCCAGCAGCCTTTTCGCGACTAGCACTGAAGCTTTCTTT. Filled out from reference TRBV5-1 and TRBJ1-1, the complete variable domain reads KAGVTQTPRYLIKTRGQQVTLSCSPISGHRSVSWYQQTPGQGLQFLFEYFSETQRNKGNFPGRFSGRQFSNSRSEMNVSTLELGDSALYLCASSLFATSTEAFFGQGTRLTVV.

The V gene is TRBV12-3 or TRBV12-4, the J gene TRBJ1-5; tentatively, D is TRBD1 (5 bases). V was cut by 2 bases and J by 4 bases, with 6 bases left in between. The CDR3 loop spans 13 amino acids. This CDR3 reads CASSLSGNQPQHF. In nucleotides, the CDR3 is TGTGCCAGCAGTTTATCAGGGAATCAGCCCCAGCATTTT.

The CDR3 region has the DNA TGTGCCAGCAGTTCGTACGATGGGGGGGGAGAGACCCAGTACTTC. The encoded protein is CASSSYDGGGETQYF. The chain uses TRBV27 and TRBJ2-5; 7 nucleotides align to TRBD2. J gave up 4 bases and V 4 bases, and 9 bases lay outside the gene matches. Germline V CDR1 and CDR2: MNHEY, SMNVEV (reference sequence). This CDR3 is built from 15 residues.

A few counts support this clone. This chain connects TRBV14 to TRBJ2-1; D gene uncertain. The V end was cut by 1 base, the J end by 3 bases, with 34 bases between. Germline loops: CDR1 SGHDN, CDR2 FVKESK. The CDR3 is made up of 23 amino acids. CDR3 DNA: TGTGCCAGCAGCCAAGGGATGGGTGTTTCAGTTTCTCATGGCGGTAACTACTACAATGAGCAGTTCTTC. Translating gives CASSQGMGVSVSHGGNYYNEQFF.

The chain joins TRBV30 to TRBJ1-2; TRBD1 aligns across 8 bases. This CDR3 contains 13 residues. CDR1 and CDR2 from the germline V gene are GTSNPN and SVGIG (reference sequence). Trimming at V came to 4 bases and at J to 2 bases, leaving 3 bases not matched to a gene. The CDR3 nucleotides are TGTGCCTGGACCTGGACAGGGAACTATGGCTACACCTTC. It encodes CAWTWTGNYGYTF.

This chain joins TRBV5-4 and TRBJ1-2; 8 bases agree with TRBD1. J gave up 5 bases and V 4 bases, and 13 bases lay outside the gene matches. This CDR3 comprises 16 residues. Germline CDR1 is SGHNT and CDR2 is YYREEE (reference sequence). The CDR3 nucleotides read TGTGCCAGCAGCCTACCAGAGGACAGGGAGGAGTATGGCTACACCTTC. It encodes CASSLPEDREEYGYTF.

Only a few counts were recorded for this clone. The rearrangement links TRBV5-6 to TRBJ2-7; a weak D match, TRBD1 (6 bases). This CDR3 comprises 15 residues. CDR1 and CDR2 from the germline V gene are SGHDT and YYEEEE. The germline V and J ends were trimmed by 2 bases and 1 base, with 13 bases remaining between them. The CDR3, as DNA: TGTGCCAGCAGCTTTGGACAGCAAAATTCCTACGAGCAGTACGTC. Its translation: CASSFGQQNSYEQYV.

V usage is TRBV28 and J usage is TRBJ1-1, with TRBD1 matching 7 bases. CDR1 and CDR2 from the germline V gene are MDHEN and SYDVKM. J was trimmed by 3 bases and V by 7 bases; bases with no gene match: 2. CDR3 length: 12 residues. The CDR3 coding sequence is TGTGCCAGCAAAACAGGGGACACTGAAGCTTTCTTT. Translation: CASKTGDTEAFF.

The rearrangement joins TRBV4-2 to TRBJ1-1; 11 bases fit TRBD1. Trimming cost V 4 bases and J 4 bases; bases outside gene matches: 5. The germline V gene encodes CDR1 LGHNA and CDR2 YNFKEQ. There are 15 residues in the CDR3. Written as DNA, the CDR3 is TGTGCCAGCAGCCGGACAGGGGGCGAGGGCACTGAAGCTTTCTTT. This encodes CASSRTGGEGTEAFF.

The chain recombines TRBV10-1 with TRBJ2-2; D might be TRBD2 (6 bases). The germline V gene has CDR1 WNHNN and CDR2 SYGVQD (reference sequence). This CDR3 has 14 residues. Trimming left V 5 bases short and J 1 base short, with 8 bases between. This chain's CDR3 is CASSLGLNTGELFF. CDR3 nucleotides: TGCGCCAGCAGTTTGGGACTGAACACCGGGGAGCTGTTTTTT.

The genes are TRBV7-2 and TRBJ2-1; 8 positions match TRBD2. CDR3 size: 17 residues. V was clipped by 4 bases and J by 4 bases; unmatched bases: 12. Germline-derived CDR1 and CDR2 are SGHTA and FQGNSA. CDR3 region: CASSSKAGTRLYNEQFF. For the CDR3, the DNA is TGTGCCAGCAGCTCTAAAGCCGGGACTAGGTTATACAATGAGCAGTTCTTC.

CDR3 amino acids: CASSYRTGGYEQYF. DNA for the CDR3: TGTGCCAGCAGTTATCGGACAGGGGGATACGAGCAGTACTTC. V is TRBV28 and J is TRBJ2-7, with 10 bases aligning to TRBD1. The CDR3 sequence is 14 residues long. From germline, CDR1 is MDHEN and CDR2 SYDVKM. The V segment lost 4 bases and the J segment 4 bases; nucleotides outside the gene matches: 4.

The chain links TRBV10-3 to TRBJ1-6, with a tentative D call TRBD1 (5 bases). Between the trimmed V and J ends, which lost 3 bases and 10 bases, there was a span of 10 bases. CDR1 and CDR2 (germline): ENHRY, SYGVKD. This CDR3 has 13 residues. The CDR3 region is CAISDREGSPLHF. In DNA, the CDR3 is TGTGCCATCAGTGACAGGGAGGGCTCACCCCTCCACTTT.

The chain combines TRBV5-1 with TRBJ2-3; 7 bases fit TRBD1. CDR1 is SGHRS, CDR2 YFSETQ, per germline. V shed 5 bases, J shed 0 bases, and the junction held 6 bases outside the gene matches. CDR3 length equals 15 residues. The chain's CDR3 is CASRLWDSSTDTQYF. The DNA of the CDR3 is TGCGCCAGCAGATTATGGGACAGCAGCACAGATACGCAGTATTTT.

V usage is TRBV3-1 (or the pseudogene TRBV3-2) and J usage is TRBJ2-3, with 7 bases lining up with TRBD1. V lost 3 bases and J lost 4; bases outside the gene matches: 7. Germline V gives CDR1 LGHDT, CDR2 YNNKEL (reference sequence). This CDR3 has 15 residues. CDR3 region: CASSQTGTASDTQYF. The CDR3 DNA is TGTGCCAGCAGCCAGACTGGGACAGCTTCAGATACGCAGTATTTT.

The chain is built from TRBV14 and TRBJ1-2; 8 bases are a match to TRBD1. The CDR3 sequence is 13 residues long. Germline lookup yields CDR1 SGHDN and CDR2 FVKESK. V shed 4 bases and J 4 bases; nucleotides not matched to a gene: 2. The CDR3 coding sequence is TGTGCCAGCAGCCTCACAGGGGGCTATGGCTACACCTTC. Translation gives CASSLTGGYGYTF. Full variable domain (remainder filled in from reference TRBV14 and TRBJ1-2): EAGVTQFPSHSVIEKGQTVTLRCDPISGHDNLYWYRRVMGKEIKFLLHFVKESKQDESGMPNNRFLAERTGGTYSTLKVQPAELEDSGVYFCASSLTGGYGYTFGSGTRLTVV.

The rearrangement links TRBV7-9 to TRBJ2-7, with 8 bases that match TRBD2. After removal of 4 bases from V and 0 bases from J, the junction contained 11 bases not matched to a gene. This CDR3 has 17 amino acids. The V gene's germline CDR1 is SEHNR and CDR2 FQNEAQ (reference sequence). The CDR3 DNA reads TGTGCCAGCAGCTCATTGGGGACTAGAGGGAACTCCTACGAGCAGTACTTC. This translates into CASSSLGTRGNSYEQYF.

The chain joins TRBV19 to TRBJ2-4; 8 bases are a match to TRBD2. The CDR3 contains 14 residues. The germline V gene encodes CDR1 LNHDA and CDR2 SQIVND (reference sequence). The V gene end was trimmed by 3 bases and the J gene end by 9 bases; junction bases not matched to a gene: 7. CDR3 loop: CASSISGRGGIQYF. For the CDR3, the DNA is TGTGCCAGTAGTATTTCCGGGAGGGGGGGCATTCAGTACTTC.

In DNA, the CDR3 is TGTGCCAGCAGCTCGACTAGGGGGGGTAGTCAGCCCCAGCATTTT. Protein sequence: CASSSTRGGSQPQHF. The chain carries TRBV7-8 and TRBJ1-5, with TRBD1 as a possible D gene (6 bases). This CDR3 contains 15 residues. Germline V CDR1 and CDR2: SGHVS, FQNEAQ. V was shortened by 4 bases and J by 6 bases, with 16 bases between the two germline ends.

The chain links TRBV5-6 to TRBJ2-5; a possible D gene is TRBD1 (6 bases). This CDR3 has 11 amino acids. Germline CDR1 reads SGHDT; CDR2 reads YYEEEE. V lost 3 bases to trimming and J lost 12 bases, with 12 bases between them. The CDR3 nucleotides are TGTGCCAGCAGCTCCAGACAGGTTGAGTACTTC. Encoded protein: CASSSRQVEYF.

This clone was detected only a few times. J is TRBJ2-3 and V is TRBV27; 10 bases line up with TRBD2. CDR3 length: 16 residues. Trimming took 3 bases from V and 1 from J; bases not matched to a gene: 4. Germline V lookup: CDR1 MNHEY, CDR2 SMNVEV (reference sequence). The CDR3 reads CASSFLLAGGTDTQYF. As DNA, the CDR3 is TGTGCCAGCAGTTTCCTTCTAGCGGGGGGCACAGATACGCAGTATTTT.